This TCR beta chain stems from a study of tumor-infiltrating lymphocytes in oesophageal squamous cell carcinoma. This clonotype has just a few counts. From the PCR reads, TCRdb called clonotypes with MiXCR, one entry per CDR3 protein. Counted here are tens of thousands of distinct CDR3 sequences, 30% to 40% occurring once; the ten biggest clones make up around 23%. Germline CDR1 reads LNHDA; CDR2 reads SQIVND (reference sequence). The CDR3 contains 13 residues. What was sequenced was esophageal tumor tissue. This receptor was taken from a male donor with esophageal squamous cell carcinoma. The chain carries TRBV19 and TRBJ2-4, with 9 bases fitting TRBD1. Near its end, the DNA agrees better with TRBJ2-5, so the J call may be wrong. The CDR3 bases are TGTGCCAGTAGTATGACAGGGGGGGAGACCCAGTACTTC. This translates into CASSMTGGETQYF.